The 18 T cell receptor beta chains given below trace back to one sample, sequenced in a study of cytomegalovirus exposure and HLA in healthy donors. A multiplex PCR was run with 60 Vbeta primers and 13 Jbeta primers. Generated by immunoSEQ multiplex PCR, the TCRdb table keeps only in-frame clones and is missing some. The sample yields under 300,000 clones, roughly four fifths seen once. Sequencing was done on a sample of PBMCs. Receptor source: a woman aged 40 to 49 in good health and CMV-seropositive.

This sequence joins TRBV25-1 and TRBJ2-1; a weak D match, TRBD2 (5 bases). The germline V gene has CDR1 MGHDK and CDR2 SYGVNS. This CDR3 spans 13 amino acids. Trimming cost V 7 bases and J 11 bases, with 18 bases left between them. CDR3 residues: CASKKELREKQFF. In nucleotides, the CDR3 is TGTGCCAGCAAGAAGGAACTGAGGGAAAAGCAGTTCTTC.

The V and J genes are TRBV7-2 and TRBJ1-5, with 7 bases lining up with TRBD1. The CDR3 runs 16 residues. With V trimmed by 1 base and J by 5 bases, 8 bases remained unmatched. Germline V gene lookup returns CDR1 SGHTA and CDR2 FQGNSA. The CDR3 loop is CASSLVLGTADQPQHF. Here the CDR3 DNA reads TGTGCCAGCAGCTTAGTCCTCGGGACAGCGGATCAGCCCCAGCATTTT.

This sequence joins TRBV27 and TRBJ2-7, with 10 bases fitting TRBD2. The germline V gene encodes CDR1 MNHEY and CDR2 SMNVEV (reference sequence). The CDR3 sequence is 15 residues long. V shed 2 bases and J 4 bases; nucleotides not matched to a gene: 5. In DNA form, the CDR3 reads TGTGCCAGCAGTTTAGGGCTAGCGGGAGTGTACGAGCAGTACTTC. It encodes CASSLGLAGVYEQYF.

V and J are TRBV29-1 and TRBJ2-3, with 12 bases matching TRBD2. The CDR3 is 16 residues long. Germline V gene data show CDR1 as SQVTM and CDR2 as ANQGSEA. The V gene end was trimmed by 1 base and the J gene end by 3 bases; junction bases not matched to a gene: 5. DNA of the CDR3: TGCAGCGTTGAAGGGCTAGCGGGAGGGCCGACAGATACGCAGTATTTT. Residues: CSVEGLAGGPTDTQYF.

V usage is TRBV6-4 and J usage is TRBJ2-1, with 11 bases lining up with TRBD2. Germline V lookup: CDR1 MRHNA, CDR2 SNTAGT. The CDR3 totals 16 residues. V lost 3 bases and J lost 0; bases outside the gene matches: 1. CDR3 region: CASSELAGDSYNEQFF. CDR3 sequence (DNA): TGTGCCAGCAGTGAACTAGCGGGAGACTCCTACAATGAGCAGTTCTTC.

This rearrangement joins TRBV27 to TRBJ1-5; D possibly corresponds to TRBD1 (5 bases). This CDR3 has 15 amino acids. V lost 7 bases, J lost 1 base, and 14 bases lay in between. Germline loops: CDR1 MNHEY, CDR2 SMNVEV (reference sequence). CDR3 nucleotides: TGTGCCAGCACCCCTTTTGGGGGGAGCAATCAGCCCCAGCATTTT. Encoded protein: CASTPFGGSNQPQHF.

This clone was seen only once. The chain employs TRBV4-3 and TRBJ2-2, with TRBD2 as a possible D gene (5 bases). The CDR3 runs to 16 residues. Germline lookup yields CDR1 LGHNA and CDR2 YSLEER. V lost 3 bases and J 2 bases, leaving 13 bases between the germline ends. CDR3 nucleotide sequence: TGCGCCAGCAGCCACCCCCCCGGAGGAAACACCGGGGAGCTGTTTTTT. Protein sequence: CASSHPPGGNTGELFF.

This chain uses TRBV19 with TRBJ1-2; weak D call: TRBD1 (6 bases). Trimming shortened V by 5 bases and J by 7 bases, and 14 bases separated the two germline ends. CDR1 is LNHDA and CDR2 is SQIVND in the germline V gene (reference sequence). CDR3 size: 13 residues. The CDR3 sequence is CASSASGVGGYTF. CDR3 in DNA: TGTGCCAGTAGTGCATCAGGGGTTGGTGGCTACACCTTC.

J is TRBJ2-7 and V is TRBV6-5; D is uncertain. The CDR3 runs to 13 residues. V was trimmed by 7 bases and J by 1 base, leaving 11 bases between them. Germline assignment: CDR1 MNHEY and CDR2 SVGAGI. The CDR3 region has the DNA TGTGCCAGCACCTCGAGACTTTCCTACGAGCAGTACTTC. This codes for CASTSRLSYEQYF.

The chain recombines TRBV10-3 with TRBJ2-1; no clear D gene. This CDR3 spans 11 amino acids. V dropped 2 bases and J dropped 9 bases, with 5 bases sitting between them. Per the germline V gene, CDR1 is ENHRY and CDR2 is SYGVKD. DNA for the CDR3: TGTGCCATCAGTGAGGTCAGTGAGCAGTTCTTC. It specifies CAISEVSEQFF.

The gene calls are TRBV13 and TRBJ2-7; 8 bases fit TRBD1. Germline CDR1 and CDR2: PRHDT and FYEKMQ (reference sequence). This CDR3 is 14 amino acids long. The V and J ends lost 4 bases and 5 bases, in that order; junction bases with no gene match: 7. Here the CDR3 DNA reads TGTGCCAGCAGCTCCCGACAGGGGAGGAACGAGCAGTACTTC. This encodes CASSSRQGRNEQYF.

This clone was seen only once. The V gene is TRBV27, the J gene TRBJ2-1, with 11 bases that match TRBD2. The V gene's germline CDR1 is MNHEY and CDR2 SMNVEV (reference sequence). This CDR3 is built from 15 residues. J gave up 8 bases and V 3 bases, and 6 bases lay outside the gene matches. CDR3 bases: TGTGCCAGCAGTTTCGGGACTAGCGGCGGCGATGAGCAGTTCTTC. Translated, it gives CASSFGTSGGDEQFF.

This rearrangement joins TRBV27 to TRBJ1-4, with TRBD1 matching over 9 bases. Unmatched junction bases numbered 10, after V lost 5 bases and J lost 3 bases. Germline-derived CDR1 and CDR2 are MNHEY and SMNVEV (reference sequence). The CDR3 is made up of 17 amino acids. The CDR3 DNA follows: TGTGCCAGCAGTACAAGCACAGGGGGCGAGGCTAATGAAAAACTGTTTTTT. This sequence encodes CASSTSTGGEANEKLFF.

This clone was detected a few times. The chain has TRBV6-5 and TRBJ2-2, with D possibly matching TRBD2 (5 bases). Germline values: CDR1 MNHEY, CDR2 SVGAGI. The CDR3 length is 14 residues. V was trimmed by 8 bases and J by 0 bases, leaving 10 bases between them. CDR3 coding DNA: TGTGCCAGCTTTGAGGGTCCGAACACCGGGGAGCTGTTTTTT. Its protein is CASFEGPNTGELFF.

This chain uses TRBV7-3 with TRBJ2-2; 9 bases match TRBD2. V lost 3 bases and J lost 5; bases outside the gene matches: 4. The CDR3 extends over 15 amino acids. Germline lookup yields CDR1 SGHTA and CDR2 FQGTGA. CDR3 in DNA: TGTGCCAGCAGCTTGGCTAGCGGGAAAACCGGGGAGCTGTTTTTT. The encoded protein is CASSLASGKTGELFF.

The chain uses TRBV27 and TRBJ2-3; 7 bases line up with TRBD1. This CDR3 spans 17 amino acids. Germline values: CDR1 MNHEY, CDR2 SMNVEV (reference sequence). Trimming at V came to 8 bases and at J to 5 bases, leaving 19 bases not matched to a gene. CDR3 sequence: CASGLQGHITDGDTQYF. The CDR3 DNA follows: TGTGCCAGCGGCCTACAGGGGCACATAACGGATGGAGATACGCAGTATTTT.

V gene TRBV11-2 combines with J gene TRBJ2-1; 8 positions match TRBD1. The CDR3 spans 15 residues. V shed 3 bases and J 5 bases; nucleotides not matched to a gene: 6. Germline V gene lookup returns CDR1 SGHAT and CDR2 FQNNGV. CDR3 in amino acids: CASSFPQGDNNEQFF. The CDR3 bases are TGTGCCAGCAGCTTCCCACAGGGGGACAACAATGAGCAGTTCTTC.

The rearrangement uses TRBV7-9 and TRBJ2-3; a weak D match, TRBD1 (5 bases). The CDR3 is 15 residues long. V dropped 4 bases and J dropped 2 bases, with 13 bases sitting between them. Germline V gene sequence: CDR1 SEHNR, CDR2 FQNEAQ (reference sequence). CDR3 sequence reads: CASSSTVMHTDTQYF. For the CDR3, the DNA is TGTGCCAGCAGCTCGACAGTTATGCACACAGATACGCAGTATTTT.